This T cell receptor (beta chain) originates from a study of regulatory T cells in long-lasting Graves disease. Worth noting for this clonotype: Its antigen is undetermined.

V was pared by 1 base and J by 4 bases, with 4 bases between. The CDR3 contains 13 residues. Arm-PCR of CDR3 regions and iRepertoire HTBI primers were the basis on which TCR beta libraries were built. TCRdb used MiXCR to reprocess the multiplex PCR reads, holding one entry per CDR3 protein. The data contain roughly 380,000 distinct CDR3 sequences, over 15% of them singletons. The time point here: newly diagnosed GD, antithyroid drugs for less than 3 months. The TCR library was made from RNA extracted from PBMCs. Approximately 8.9-milliliter peripheral blood samples went into EDTA tubes. Study-level findings and limits: Among samples with persistent disease, TRBV28, TRBJ1-2 and TRBJ2-5 were favored. Relative to new patients (roughly 1,000), persistent patients exhibited greater sharing of public clonotypes (about 3,000).

In addition, the sample was reused for a study of T cells in Graves' hyperthyroidism and ophthalmopathy. This second study says: Stable disease denoted Graves' hyperthyroidism without ophthalmopathy progression within 18 months.

The receptor's source is a man in his forties with Graves disease. Specimen: peripheral blood mononuclear cells (PBMCs), collected at new diagnosis, from a patient treated with antithyroid drugs. The gene calls are TRBV12-3 or TRBV12-4 and TRBJ2-2; no firm D call. CDR3 sequence reads: CASSLESTGELFF. DNA of the CDR3: TGTGCCAGCAGTTTAGAGTCCACCGGGGAGCTGTTTTTT.